What follows are 26 T cell receptor beta chains derived from one specimen sequenced in a study of T cell changes during pregnancy in multiple sclerosis. Clones were sequenced by immunoSEQ multiplex PCR, and TCRdb holds only the in-frame ones, with some missing. Among around 63,000 clones, approximately 90% were seen once, and the ten largest hold 2.8%. The specimen was peripheral blood, collected in the third trimester of pregnancy. Receptors were obtained from a female donor in good health, enrolled as a control in a pregnancy study.

This clone has just one count. The rearrangement joins TRBV4-3 to TRBJ2-1, with 8 bases matching TRBD2. The CDR3 is 15 residues long. Germline CDR1 is LGHNA and CDR2 is YSLEER. Trimming removed 0 bases from V and 5 bases from J; junction bases left unmatched: 3. CDR3 loop: CASSQDQAGDNEQFF. CDR3 bases: TGCGCCAGCAGCCAAGATCAAGCGGGAGACAATGAGCAGTTCTTC.

This chain joins TRBV5-1 and TRBJ1-2; tentatively, D is TRBD1 (5 bases). Germline V gene data show CDR1 as SGHRS and CDR2 as YFSETQ. V dropped 7 bases and J dropped 6 bases, with 19 bases sitting between them. The CDR3 runs to 14 residues. CDR3 bases: TGCGCCAGCTCAGGGTTAAATGATCGAGATGGCTACACCTTC. Amino acid sequence: CASSGLNDRDGYTF.

This chain uses TRBV21-1 with TRBJ2-1; the table's TRBD2 call for D was not verified on the DNA. TRBV21-1 is reported as a pseudogene. The CDR3 length is 24 residues. CDR3 nucleotides: TGTGCCAGCAGCAAAGCGCGCCCTCGGTACAGACTTAAAAAGACGGGGGGTGACGTTTATGAGCAGTTCTTC. Translation: CASSKARPRYRLKKTGGDVYEQFF.

The rearrangement joins TRBV7-9 to TRBJ2-4; 7 bases agree with TRBD2. The germline gives CDR1 SEHNR, CDR2 FQNEAQ (reference sequence). The CDR3 runs 13 residues. The trim removed 11 bases at V and 3 bases at J, leaving 7 bases unmatched. The CDR3 sequence is CAGTGGDKNIQYF. CDR3 coding DNA: TGTGCCGGGACGGGAGGTGACAAAAACATTCAGTACTTC.

This chain links TRBV6-5 with TRBJ2-7, with a tentative D call TRBD2 (6 bases). The CDR3 covers 15 residues. V was pared by 5 bases and J by 3 bases, with 17 bases between. Germline CDR1 and CDR2: MNHEY and SVGAGI. This CDR3 is CASSPLGGVNYEQYF. CDR3 nucleotide sequence: TGTGCCAGCAGTCCTCTTGGCGGGGTTAACTACGAGCAGTACTTC.

The chain employs TRBV4-2 and TRBJ2-1; D is possibly TRBD2 (9 bases). The CDR3 runs 17 residues. CDR1 and CDR2 (germline): LGHNA, YNFKEQ. With 3 bases removed from V and 8 bases from J, the gap between germline ends came to 23 bases. The CDR3 DNA sequence: TGTGCCAGCAGCCACCTCTCTAGCGGGACAGGTCGGCATGAGCAGTTCTTC. This translates into CASSHLSSGTGRHEQFF.

The chain couples TRBV18 to TRBJ2-5; TRBD1 is a possible D gene (6 bases). This CDR3 spans 15 amino acids. CDR1 and CDR2 from the germline V gene are KGHSH and LQKENI. The V and J ends lost 3 bases and 1 base respectively, with 12 bases between them. The CDR3 reads CASSPRTDLQETQYF. CDR3 nucleotide sequence: TGTGCCAGCTCACCCCGGACAGACCTCCAAGAGACCCAGTACTTC.

The chain joins TRBV5-5 to TRBJ2-7; possible D gene TRBD1, 5 bases. Germline V gene sequence: CDR1 SGHKS, CDR2 YYEKEE (reference sequence). V lost 4 bases and J lost 6, with 20 bases in between. The CDR3 length is 15 residues. CDR3 DNA: TGTGCCAGCAGCCGCGATGGCAAAAGGGGTGGCGAGCAGTACTTC. Protein sequence: CASSRDGKRGGEQYF.

The chain recombines TRBV27 with TRBJ1-2; D may be TRBD1 (5 bases). The CDR3 is made up of 14 amino acids. Trimming shortened V by 5 bases and J by 3 bases, and 13 bases separated the two germline ends. The germline V gene encodes CDR1 MNHEY and CDR2 SMNVEV (reference sequence). CDR3 nucleotide sequence: TGTGCCAGCAGTCCCTTGGGGGGTGACTATGGCTACACCTTC. It is translated as CASSPLGGDYGYTF.

The chain employs TRBV19 and TRBJ1-5; no clear D. The V end lost 3 bases, the J end lost 1 base, and 16 bases lay between the germline ends. CDR3 length equals 17 residues. Germline V lookup: CDR1 LNHDA, CDR2 SQIVND (reference sequence). The CDR3 sequence: CASSMGLRASSNQPQHF. The CDR3 DNA is TGTGCCAGTAGTATGGGCCTCCGAGCAAGCAGCAATCAGCCCCAGCATTTT.

This clone was picked up a small number of times. The V gene is TRBV2, the J gene TRBJ1-1; TRBD1 might be the D (6 bases). Germline V lookup: CDR1 SNHLY, CDR2 FYNNEI. CDR3 length: 13 residues. The germline V and J ends were trimmed by 8 bases and 2 bases, with 12 bases remaining between them. The CDR3 here is CASYRDTNTEAFF. In nucleotides, the CDR3 is TGTGCCAGCTATCGGGACACCAACACTGAAGCTTTCTTT.

In its sample, this clone was seen once. V usage is TRBV28 and J usage is TRBJ1-2; 7 bases align to TRBD1. The V segment lost 3 bases and the J segment 4 bases; nucleotides outside the gene matches: 2. This CDR3 has 13 amino acids. Germline V gene data show CDR1 as MDHEN and CDR2 as SYDVKM. In DNA, the CDR3 is TGTGCCAGCAGTTTCGAGGGGGCCTATGGCTACACCTTC. Its protein is CASSFEGAYGYTF.

The chain uses TRBV9 and TRBJ2-1, with 14 bases fitting TRBD2. Per germline, CDR1 SGDLS and CDR2 YYNGEE. The CDR3 spans 17 residues. V lost 4 bases, J lost 5 bases, and 8 bases stayed unmatched. The CDR3 DNA sequence: TGTGCCAGCAGCTTGACGACTAGCGGGAGGGCCCACAATGAGCAGTTCTTC. It encodes CASSLTTSGRAHNEQFF.

This chain connects TRBV18 to TRBJ1-1; TRBD1 aligns across 7 bases. V trimming: 4 bases; J trimming: 3 bases; junction bases outside the gene matches: 2. CDR1 is KGHSH, CDR2 LQKENI, per germline. The CDR3 totals 13 residues. The CDR3 coding sequence is TGTGCCAGCTCACAAACAGGGGACACTGAAGCTTTCTTT. It translates to CASSQTGDTEAFF. Full variable domain (missing parts from reference TRBV18 and TRBJ1-1): NAGVMQNPRHLVRRRGQEARLRCSPMKGHSHVYWYRQLPEEGLKFMVYLQKENIIDESGMPKERFSAEFPKEGPSILRIQQVVRGDSAAYFCASSQTGDTEAFFGQGTRLTVV.

This sequence joins TRBV4-3 and TRBJ1-5, with 10 bases identical to TRBD1. Germline CDR1 is LGHNA and CDR2 is YSLEER. The CDR3 is made up of 16 amino acids. V was pared by 4 bases and J by 1 base, with 4 bases of the junction left unmatched. The CDR3 here is CASSRGTGESNQPQHF. CDR3 in DNA: TGCGCCAGCAGCCGCGGGACAGGGGAAAGCAATCAGCCCCAGCATTTT.

The chain links TRBV28 to TRBJ2-7, with D possibly being TRBD1 (5 bases). Germline lookup yields CDR1 MDHEN and CDR2 SYDVKM. The CDR3 is 14 amino acids. Trimming stripped 2 bases from V and 5 bases from J, with 13 bases between. DNA for the CDR3: TGTGCCAGCAGTTTACCAGGGAACGAAGACGAGCAGTACTTC. It yields the protein CASSLPGNEDEQYF. Full variable domain (missing parts from reference TRBV28 and TRBJ2-7): DVKVTQSSRYLVKRTGEKVFLECVQDMDHENMFWYRQDPGLGLRLIYFSYDVKMKEKGDIPEGYSVSREKKERFSLILESASTNQTSMYLCASSLPGNEDEQYFGPGTRLTVT.

The CDR3 reads CASSPDISNQPQHF. The DNA for the CDR3 is TGCGCCAGCAGCCCCGACATTAGCAATCAGCCCCAGCATTTT. V and J are TRBV5-1 and TRBJ1-5; D is unclear. There are 14 residues in the CDR3. Trimming removed 4 bases from V and 0 bases from J, with 8 bases in between. Germline CDR1 reads SGHRS; CDR2 reads YFSETQ.

This clone showed up just once. This chain connects TRBV7-2 to TRBJ2-7; a possible D gene is TRBD2 (6 bases). This CDR3 has 13 amino acids. The V end lost 7 bases, the J end lost 6 bases, and 16 bases lay between the germline ends. Per the germline V gene, CDR1 is SGHTA and CDR2 is FQGNSA. CDR3: CASMLRGGREQYF. The CDR3 DNA reads as TGTGCCAGCATGCTGCGGGGCGGCCGCGAGCAGTACTTC.

The rearrangement joins TRBV5-5 to TRBJ2-5; 7 bases line up with TRBD1. CDR3 length: 13 amino acids. Trimming cost V 1 base and J 5 bases; bases outside gene matches: 2. The germline CDR1 and CDR2 sequences are SGHKS and YYEKEE (reference sequence). The CDR3 here is CASSLSRGETQYF. CDR3 nucleotides: TGTGCCAGCAGCTTGTCCAGGGGGGAGACCCAGTACTTC.

The chain has TRBV10-3 and TRBJ2-7; 8 bases agree with TRBD1. The germline gives CDR1 ENHRY, CDR2 SYGVKD. The CDR3 consists of 13 residues. V gave up 5 bases and J gave up 7 bases; unmatched junction bases: 7. CDR3 in DNA: TGTGCCATCAGTCCGCAGGGGGCGGGGGAGCAGTACTTC. Translating it yields CAISPQGAGEQYF.

This clone was recorded once. This chain connects TRBV7-9 to TRBJ1-1; 7 nucleotides align to TRBD1. The junction had 5 bases not matched to a gene; V was cut back by 3 bases and J by 4 bases. The germline V gene has CDR1 SEHNR and CDR2 FQNEAQ (reference sequence). The CDR3 covers 14 residues. The CDR3 nucleotides are TGTGCCAGCAGCTTCGGGACAGCCACCACTGAAGCTTTCTTT. As protein: CASSFGTATTEAFF.

The DNA for the CDR3 is TGTGCCAGCAGCCCGAAGGGACTAGCGGACAATGAGCAGTTCTTC. Its protein is CASSPKGLADNEQFF. The chain couples TRBV7-3 to TRBJ2-1; 11 bases agree with TRBD2. The germline CDR1 and CDR2 sequences are SGHTA and FQGTGA. The CDR3 sequence is 15 residues long. The V gene end was trimmed by 5 bases and the J gene end by 5 bases; junction bases not matched to a gene: 5.

The chain links TRBV5-1 to TRBJ1-1; no clear D. This CDR3 has 14 amino acids. Germline CDR1 is SGHRS and CDR2 is YFSETQ. Trimming removed 3 bases from V and 1 base from J, with 10 bases in between. As DNA, the CDR3 is TGCGCCAGCAGCTCTAACACAGCGAACACTGAAGCTTTCTTT. The encoded protein is CASSSNTANTEAFF.

J is TRBJ1-4 and V is TRBV2; D uncertain. Germline V CDR1 and CDR2: SNHLY, FYNNEI. Trimming removed 7 bases at V and 2 bases at J, with 11 bases between. The CDR3 is 14 residues long. CDR3 sequence: CASMLSNTNEKLFF. The CDR3 nucleotides are TGTGCCAGCATGTTGAGTAATACTAATGAAAAACTGTTTTTT.

The J gene is TRBJ2-7, the V gene TRBV7-9; 7 bases align to TRBD1. Germline V gene data show CDR1 as SEHNR and CDR2 as FQNEAQ (reference sequence). The CDR3 sequence is 14 residues long. The trim removed 7 bases at V and 4 bases at J, leaving 10 bases unmatched. The DNA for the CDR3 is TGTGCCAGCACAATTTCCGGGACAGAATACGAGCAGTACTTC. It translates to CASTISGTEYEQYF.

The chain combines TRBV10-1 with TRBJ1-4; the D gene is possibly TRBD1 (5 bases). Looked up from germline, CDR1 is WNHNN and CDR2 is SYGVQD (reference sequence). Trimming removed 8 bases from V and 8 bases from J, with 15 bases in between. CDR3 size: 13 residues. Written as DNA, the CDR3 is TGCGCCAGCCAGGGAGGTGAGGAGGAAAAACTGTTTTTT. This sequence encodes CASQGGEEEKLFF.